The 18 T cell receptor beta chains listed next were all sequenced from one sample in a study of T cell repertoires in cytomegalovirus infection. A single record per CDR3 protein comes from TCRdb applying MiXCR to the reads. The sample contains about 300,000 distinct CDR3 sequences, around 9.6% of which appear only once. Source material: PBMCs. These receptors originate from a human donor in good health (CMV status not recorded). Some clones in this sample may be carry-over from other donors' samples.

This clonotype came up many times. The chain uses TRBV20-1 and TRBJ2-1; 7 nucleotides match TRBD2. Germline trimming cut 4 bases from V and 4 bases from J; bases unmatched to any gene: 4. Germline V gives CDR1 DFQATT, CDR2 SNEGSKA (reference sequence). CDR3 size: 13 residues. Written as DNA, the CDR3 is TGCAGTGCTACCGAGCGGGGTTACAATGAGCAGTTCTTC. Amino acid sequence: CSATERGYNEQFF.

This clonotype was seen at least ten times. The chain uses TRBV6-2 or TRBV6-3 and TRBJ1-1; weak D call: TRBD1 (6 bases). The germline CDR1 and CDR2 sequences are MNHEY and SVGEGT. CDR3 length: 15 residues. Trimming stripped 5 bases from V and 2 bases from J, with 15 bases between. In DNA form, the CDR3 reads TGTGCCAGCAGTAGGGCGTTCGGGACAAACACTGAAGCTTTCTTT. It translates to CASSRAFGTNTEAFF.

Many counts were recorded for this clonotype. The chain links TRBV19 to TRBJ2-3; D possibly matches TRBD1 or TRBD2 (5 bases each). The CDR3 is 14 residues long. CDR1 LNHDA and CDR2 SQIVND come from the germline V gene (reference sequence). V gave up 8 bases and J gave up 2 bases, with 14 bases separating them. This chain's CDR3 is CASRPGRNTDTQYF. CDR3 DNA sequence: TGTGCCAGTCGTCCGGGACGGAACACAGATACGCAGTATTTT.

This clonotype was observed many times. The J gene is TRBJ2-5, the V gene TRBV15; TRBD1 matches 9 bases. Trimming removed 3 bases from V and 7 bases from J; junction bases left unmatched: 9. Looked up from germline, CDR1 is LNHNV and CDR2 is YYDKDF (reference sequence). CDR3 length: 15 residues. The CDR3 DNA sequence: TGTGCCACCAGCAGCAAGATACAGGGGGCAGGGACCCAGTACTTC. It translates to CATSSKIQGAGTQYF. The entire variable domain, with the rest obtained from reference TRBV15 and TRBJ2-5, is as follows: DAMVIQNPRYQVTQFGKPVTLSCSQTLNHNVMYWYQQKSSQAPKLLFHYYDKDFNNEADTPDNFQSRRPNTSFCFLDIRSPGLGDTAMYLCATSSKIQGAGTQYFGPGTRLLVL.

This clonotype turned up a few times. This chain links TRBV29-1 with TRBJ1-1; D possibly corresponds to TRBD1 (5 bases). The V gene lost 0 bases and the J gene lost 4 bases, with 15 bases spanning the gap. The CDR3 is 15 amino acids. Germline assignment: CDR1 SQVTM and CDR2 ANQGSEA. The CDR3 sequence: CSVEDRGGEGTEAFF. CDR3 coding DNA: TGCAGCGTTGAAGATCGGGGAGGGGAGGGCACTGAAGCTTTCTTT. Supplemented by reference TRBV29-1 and TRBJ1-1, the full variable domain reads SAVISQKPSRDICQRGTSLTIQCQVDSQVTMMFWYRQQPGQSLTLIATANQGSEATYESGFVIDKFPISRPNLTFSTLTVSNMSPEDSSIYLCSVEDRGGEGTEAFFGQGTRLTVV.

This clonotype has a count of ten or more. This CDR3 reads CASSQAGASTDTQYF. CDR3 sequence (DNA): TGTGCCAGCAGCCAGGCGGGGGCAAGCACAGATACGCAGTATTTT. The chain couples TRBV14 to TRBJ2-3; D is possibly TRBD2 (7 bases). Germline assignment: CDR1 SGHDN and CDR2 FVKESK. V was clipped by 3 bases and J by 0 bases, with 10 bases between them. The CDR3 runs 15 residues.

This clonotype came up many times. The rearrangement joins TRBV4-1 to TRBJ2-1; 8 bases map to TRBD1. From germline, CDR1 is MGHRA and CDR2 YSYEKL. This CDR3 region has 14 residues. Losses at the gene ends were 8 bases for V and 2 bases for J; bases not matched to a gene: 5. The CDR3 here is CASSRGLTYNEQFF. The CDR3 DNA is TGCGCCAGCTCCAGGGGGCTAACCTACAATGAGCAGTTCTTC.

The count of this clonotype is one. V is TRBV29-1 and J is TRBJ2-1, with 8 positions matching TRBD1. This CDR3 region has 15 residues. With 8 bases clipped from V and 4 bases from J, the junction kept 13 bases outside the gene matches. Germline V gene lookup returns CDR1 SQVTM and CDR2 ANQGSEA. CDR3 coding DNA: TGCAGCCCCATAGTCGGACAGGGCTATTACAATGAGCAGTTCTTC. This gives the protein CSPIVGQGYYNEQFF.

The chain is built from TRBV7-3 and TRBJ2-3; possibly TRBD2 for D (6 bases). Germline loops: CDR1 SGHTA, CDR2 FQGTGA. The length of the CDR3 is 14 residues. V was cut by 5 bases and J by 2 bases, with 11 bases left in between. CDR3 protein: CASSRGTPTDTQYF. The DNA of the CDR3 is TGTGCCAGCAGCCGCGGGACCCCCACAGATACGCAGTATTTT.

Of note for this clonotype: Its ends do not fully match the called genes, so a read error is possible. The genes are TRBV28 and TRBJ2-2; 8 nucleotides match TRBD2. This CDR3 has 15 residues. CDR1 and CDR2 from the germline V gene are MDHEN and SYDVKM. This CDR3 reads CASSLKRGNAGELFF. Written as DNA, the CDR3 is TGTGCCAGCAGTCTCAAGCGGGGGAACGCCGGGGAGCTGTTTTTT.

V usage is TRBV12-3 or TRBV12-4 and J usage is TRBJ2-2; 9 bases match TRBD1. The CDR3 runs to 15 residues. V was pared by 6 bases and J by 1 base, with 3 bases of the junction left unmatched. CDR3: CASRLGQGNTGELFF. CDR3 coding DNA: TGTGCCAGCAGGCTGGGACAGGGGAACACCGGGGAGCTGTTTTTT.

The gene calls are TRBV29-1 and TRBJ1-1; 7 bases fit TRBD1. CDR1 SQVTM and CDR2 ANQGSEA come from the germline V gene. This CDR3 region has 13 residues. V shed 7 bases, J shed 5 bases, and the junction held 10 bases outside the gene matches. The CDR3 coding sequence is TGCAGCGCCCTGACAGGGTGGGGGACTGAAGCTTTCTTT. Protein product: CSALTGWGTEAFF.

This clonotype was detected ten times or more. The V call is TRBV29-1, the J call TRBJ2-1; 10 bases agree with TRBD2. CDR3 size: 14 residues. Germline V gene data show CDR1 as SQVTM and CDR2 as ANQGSEA. V trimming: 4 bases; J trimming: 8 bases; junction bases outside the gene matches: 8. This chain's CDR3 is CSVVGLAGVHEQFF. DNA for the CDR3: TGCAGCGTTGTAGGGCTAGCGGGGGTCCATGAGCAGTTCTTC.

In its sample, this clonotype was seen many times. This chain joins TRBV10-3 and TRBJ2-1, with D possibly matching TRBD1 (6 bases). Looked up from germline, CDR1 is ENHRY and CDR2 is SYGVKD. Trimming took off 4 bases at V and 6 bases at J, with 25 bases between the two ends. The CDR3 runs to 18 residues. CDR3 bases: TGTGCCATCAGTGCAGAGGGACCTCATGGGGGCCGGGCCAATGAGCAGTTCTTC. As protein: CAISAEGPHGGRANEQFF.

This clonotype showed up many times. This rearrangement joins TRBV28 to TRBJ2-5, with D unresolved. This CDR3 region has 12 residues. Germline CDR1 is MDHEN and CDR2 is SYDVKM. Trimming pared 4 bases from V and 7 bases from J, leaving 10 bases between. CDR3 region: CASSSTGRTQYF. The DNA for the CDR3 is TGTGCCAGCAGTTCCACCGGCCGGACCCAGTACTTC.

This clonotype was seen at least ten times. The rearrangement joins TRBV29-1 to TRBJ1-2, with a tentative D call TRBD1 (5 bases). The V and J ends lost 3 bases and 7 bases respectively, with 15 bases between them. This CDR3 region has 13 residues. The germline CDR1 and CDR2 sequences are SQVTM and ANQGSEA. CDR3 amino acids: CSVELRDLRGYTF. The CDR3 nucleotides are TGCAGCGTTGAGCTCAGGGACCTGCGTGGCTACACCTTC.

This clonotype has a count of ten or more. This rearrangement joins TRBV6-1 to TRBJ2-1; TRBD1 is a possible D gene (5 bases). The germline gives CDR1 MNHNS, CDR2 SASEGT. The V end lost 6 bases, the J end lost 0 bases, and 6 bases lay between the germline ends. CDR3 length equals 13 residues. The CDR3 is CASRRGSYNEQFF. CDR3 DNA: TGTGCCAGCAGAAGGGGCTCCTACAATGAGCAGTTCTTC.

This clonotype was detected many times. The chain carries TRBV6-2 or TRBV6-3 and TRBJ1-1; the D is unclear. CDR1 MNHEY and CDR2 SVGEGT come from the germline V gene. This CDR3 contains 16 residues. V lost 6 bases and J 1 base, leaving 18 bases between the germline ends. The chain's CDR3 is CASSLMLSRTNTEAFF. In DNA form, the CDR3 reads TGTGCCAGCAGCCTTATGTTGAGCAGAACGAACACTGAAGCTTTCTTT.